What follows are 26 T cell receptor beta chains derived from one specimen sequenced in a study of blood T cell repertoires in COVID-19. Libraries were prepared by immunoSEQ multiplex PCR; TCRdb keeps only in-frame clonotypes and omits some of them. The sample holds just under 350,000 clones, roughly 86% seen once. Sequencing input: peripheral blood. The receptors originated from a woman aged 70 to 79 with COVID-19, enrolled during active disease.

The V gene is TRBV19, the J gene TRBJ1-3; 8 nucleotides agree with TRBD1. The trim removed 8 bases at V and 0 bases at J, leaving 9 bases unmatched. The germline CDR1 and CDR2 sequences are LNHDA and SQIVND (reference sequence). This CDR3 contains 16 residues. CDR3 in amino acids: CASERSGGSSGNTIYF. CDR3 in DNA: TGTGCCAGTGAACGGTCAGGGGGCAGCTCTGGAAACACCATATATTTT. Together with reference TRBV19 and TRBJ1-3, the CDR3 gives the full variable domain: DGGITQSPKYLFRKEGQNVTLSCEQNLNHDAMYWYRQDPGQGLRLIYYSQIVNDFQKGDIAEGYSVSREKKESFPLTVTSAQKNPTAFYLCASERSGGSSGNTIYFGEGSWLTVV.

The chain carries TRBV10-3 and TRBJ2-3; 8 bases map to TRBD2. This CDR3 comprises 13 residues. V dropped 8 bases and J dropped 5; count of bases not matched to a gene: 6. Germline lookup yields CDR1 ENHRY and CDR2 SYGVKD. In DNA, the CDR3 is TGTGCCATCCTCGGGGGGGATGGAGATACGCAGTATTTT. It encodes CAILGGDGDTQYF.

This rearrangement joins TRBV10-3 to TRBJ2-5; 7 bases agree with TRBD1. The CDR3 spans 14 residues. J was trimmed by 2 bases and V by 2 bases; bases with no gene match: 2. Germline V CDR1 and CDR2: ENHRY, SYGVKD. The CDR3 nucleotides read TGTGCCATCAGTGAGGGGACAGTTCAAGAGACCCAGTACTTC. Protein product: CAISEGTVQETQYF.

The chain employs TRBV2 and TRBJ1-2; TRBD1 agrees at 8 bases. Germline V CDR1 and CDR2: SNHLY, FYNNEI. The CDR3 totals 13 residues. J gave up 0 bases and V 10 bases, and 4 bases lay outside the gene matches. The CDR3 region has the DNA TGTGCCACCAGGACAGGGACTAACTATGGCTACACCTTC. It codes for CATRTGTNYGYTF.

The rearrangement joins TRBV4-1 to TRBJ2-7, with 7 bases that match TRBD2. J was trimmed by 5 bases and V by 1 base; bases with no gene match: 20. The CDR3 is made up of 19 amino acids. Per the germline V gene, CDR1 is MGHRA and CDR2 is YSYEKL. CDR3 nucleotide sequence: TGCGCCAGCAGCCAAGGGGCCCCTCCCCTGGCGGGGGATAGAAACGAGCAGTACTTC. Translated, it gives CASSQGAPPLAGDRNEQYF.

The chain has TRBV28 and TRBJ2-1, with D perhaps TRBD1 (5 bases). The V and J ends lost 4 bases and 1 base respectively, with 11 bases between them. Germline V gene data show CDR1 as MDHEN and CDR2 as SYDVKM. CDR3 length: 15 amino acids. The CDR3 region is CASSSPQGSYNEQFF. CDR3 DNA sequence: TGTGCCAGCAGTTCCCCTCAGGGTTCCTACAATGAGCAGTTCTTC.

This chain uses TRBV3-1 (or the pseudogene TRBV3-2) with TRBJ1-6, with D perhaps TRBD1 (6 bases). The V gene's germline CDR1 is LGHDT and CDR2 YNNKEL (reference sequence). The CDR3 length is 14 residues. The V end was cut by 3 bases, the J end by 9 bases, with 12 bases between. CDR3 sequence reads: CASSQGARGSPLHF. Here the CDR3 DNA reads TGTGCCAGCAGCCAGGGGGCGAGGGGTTCACCCCTCCACTTT.

This clone has only a few counts. V gene TRBV6-6 combines with J gene TRBJ1-6, with a weak D call TRBD1 (5 bases). Germline V gene data show CDR1 as MNHNY and CDR2 as SVGAGI (reference sequence). The CDR3 has 16 residues. The V gene lost 5 bases and the J gene lost 7 bases, with 18 bases spanning the gap. DNA of the CDR3: TGTGCCAGCAGTAACAACTTTGGAGGGGACAATTCACCCCTCCACTTT. This encodes CASSNNFGGDNSPLHF.

The chain couples TRBV11-2 to TRBJ2-1; 9 bases fit TRBD2. V was pared by 1 base and J by 5 bases, with 6 bases of the junction left unmatched. The CDR3 contains 16 residues. Germline V gives CDR1 SGHAT, CDR2 FQNNGV. The CDR3 DNA sequence: TGTGCCAGCAGCTTAGGTCGGGGCGGGGGGGACAATGAGCAGTTCTTC. Translating it yields CASSLGRGGGDNEQFF.

This sequence joins TRBV2 and TRBJ1-1; TRBD1 agrees at 9 bases. The CDR3 is 14 residues long. Germline V lookup: CDR1 SNHLY, CDR2 FYNNEI. V was pared by 6 bases and J by 1 base, with 3 bases of the junction left unmatched. In DNA form, the CDR3 reads TGTGCCAGCAGAAAACAGGGGGCGAACACTGAAGCTTTCTTT. This codes for CASRKQGANTEAFF.

The chain joins TRBV10-2 to TRBJ2-7; D ambiguous. This CDR3 has 11 amino acids. V lost 3 bases and J 10 bases, leaving 10 bases between the germline ends. The V gene's germline CDR1 is WSHSY and CDR2 SAAADI. CDR3 protein: CASSEGAAQYF. CDR3 in DNA: TGCGCCAGCAGTGAAGGAGCCGCTCAGTACTTC.

This chain links TRBV7-2 with TRBJ2-2; D gene uncertain. Germline V gene lookup returns CDR1 SGHTA and CDR2 FQGNSA. Trimming pared 4 bases from V and 2 bases from J, leaving 8 bases between. This CDR3 is built from 14 residues. The CDR3, as DNA: TGTGCCAGCAGCTCCGTCTCCAACACCGGGGAGCTGTTTTTT. It is translated as CASSSVSNTGELFF.

The rearrangement uses TRBV5-4 and TRBJ2-3; 11 bases are a match to TRBD2. V lost 9 bases, J lost 3 bases, and 6 bases stayed unmatched. The V gene's germline CDR1 is SGHNT and CDR2 YYREEE (reference sequence). CDR3 length: 14 amino acids. CDR3 sequence: CATLAGGGTDTQYF. Written as DNA, the CDR3 is TGTGCCACTCTAGCGGGGGGAGGAACAGATACGCAGTATTTT.

The rearrangement links TRBV4-1 to TRBJ2-4; TRBD2 aligns across 8 bases. The CDR3 contains 14 residues. After removal of 4 bases from V and 6 bases from J, the junction contained 5 bases not matched to a gene. The V gene's germline CDR1 is MGHRA and CDR2 YSYEKL. In DNA, the CDR3 is TGCGCCAGCAGCCCCGGGAGGGGGGGAAACATTCAGTACTTC. Translating gives CASSPGRGGNIQYF.

The gene calls are TRBV11-2 and TRBJ1-1; D gene unclear. V was cut by 6 bases and J by 1 base, with 12 bases left in between. The CDR3 is 14 residues long. Germline CDR1 and CDR2: SGHAT and FQNNGV. CDR3 residues: CASRYDEGNTEAFF. The CDR3 coding sequence is TGTGCCAGCAGGTACGACGAGGGGAACACTGAAGCTTTCTTT.

The chain is built from TRBV5-1 and TRBJ2-3, with TRBD1 matching 10 bases. CDR1 and CDR2 (germline): SGHRS, YFSETQ. Germline trimming cut 4 bases from V and 4 bases from J; bases unmatched to any gene: 6. The length of the CDR3 is 15 residues. The CDR3 loop reads CASSQGDRGPDTQYF. CDR3 coding DNA: TGCGCCAGCAGCCAAGGAGACAGGGGGCCAGATACGCAGTATTTT.

The CDR3 sequence: CASSYLQGNGELFF. The DNA of the CDR3 is TGTGCCAGCAGTTACTTACAGGGGAACGGGGAGCTGTTTTTT. The V gene is TRBV6-6, the J gene TRBJ2-2; 7 bases are shared with TRBD1. Trimming took 1 base from V and 7 from J; bases not matched to a gene: 3. The CDR3 is made up of 14 amino acids. Germline CDR1 MNHNY, CDR2 SVGAGI (reference sequence).

The chain recombines TRBV5-1 with TRBJ2-1; TRBD2 matches 9 bases. This CDR3 is built from 15 residues. Germline CDR1 and CDR2: SGHRS and YFSETQ. The V and J ends lost 7 bases and 9 bases, in that order; junction bases with no gene match: 14. The CDR3 nucleotides are TGCGCCAGCCGACCAGTATTAGCGGGGGAGGCTGAGCAGTTCTTC. Translation: CASRPVLAGEAEQFF.

The rearrangement joins TRBV7-3 to TRBJ1-6; 8 bases map to TRBD1. Trimming at V came to 5 bases and at J to 7 bases, leaving 10 bases not matched to a gene. The CDR3 has 16 residues. CDR1 and CDR2 from the germline V gene are SGHTA and FQGTGA. The CDR3: CASSKGQGKGNSPLHF. CDR3 DNA sequence: TGTGCCAGCAGCAAAGGACAGGGTAAAGGCAATTCACCCCTCCACTTT.

The V call is TRBV4-3, the J call TRBJ1-2; 8 nucleotides agree with TRBD1. This CDR3 comprises 13 residues. The germline V gene encodes CDR1 LGHNA and CDR2 YSLEER. V shed 4 bases and J 5 bases; nucleotides not matched to a gene: 3. The CDR3 DNA reads TGCGCCAGCAGCCTGGGGACAGGTTATGGCTACACCTTC. Translating gives CASSLGTGYGYTF.

The V gene is TRBV5-1, the J gene TRBJ1-6; D unresolved. Germline V gene sequence: CDR1 SGHRS, CDR2 YFSETQ. CDR3 length: 13 residues. Between the trimmed V and J ends, which lost 4 bases and 6 bases, there was a span of 8 bases. The CDR3 here is CASSLDTNSPLHF. CDR3 in DNA: TGCGCCAGCAGCCTAGATACTAATTCACCCCTCCACTTT.

This clone appeared once. V and J are TRBV30 and TRBJ1-2; 10 bases are a match to TRBD1. The germline V gene encodes CDR1 GTSNPN and CDR2 SVGIG (reference sequence). V dropped 1 base and J dropped 3; count of bases not matched to a gene: 5. This CDR3 has 15 residues. CDR3 sequence reads: CAWSADRGLYYGYTF. The DNA of the CDR3 is TGTGCCTGGAGTGCTGACAGGGGGCTTTACTATGGCTACACCTTC.

This chain connects TRBV4-1 to TRBJ1-2; D call uncertain. Germline CDR1 reads MGHRA; CDR2 reads YSYEKL. The V gene lost 1 base and the J gene lost 1 base, with 10 bases spanning the gap. CDR3 length equals 15 residues. In nucleotides, the CDR3 is TGCGCCAGCAGCCAAGGGCAGGTGCTTAACTATGGCTACACCTTC. Its protein product is CASSQGQVLNYGYTF.

A remark on this clone: A junction boundary mismatches the germline segment, possibly from a read error. The CDR3 region has the DNA TGTGCCAGCAGCTTAGTCCCTGGGGGACAGGGGTTT. Translated, it gives CASSLVPGGQGF. This chain uses TRBV11-2 with TRBJ1-1; TRBD1 aligns across 10 bases. The CDR3 contains 12 residues. Germline V gene lookup returns CDR1 SGHAT and CDR2 FQNNGV.

The CDR3 nucleotides are TGCGCCAGCAGCCCGAGCTCTGGGGCCAACGTCCTGACTTTC. This translates into CASSPSSGANVLTF. V gene TRBV5-1 combines with J gene TRBJ2-6; D is uncertain. This CDR3 is built from 14 residues. The V gene's germline CDR1 is SGHRS and CDR2 YFSETQ. The V end lost 4 bases, the J end lost 0 bases, and 5 bases lay between the germline ends.

The chain couples TRBV20-1 to TRBJ1-1; weak D call: TRBD1 (5 bases). From germline, CDR1 is DFQATT and CDR2 SNEGSKA (reference sequence). This CDR3 region has 12 residues. V dropped 3 bases and J dropped 4 bases, with 9 bases sitting between them. In DNA form, the CDR3 reads TGCAGTGCTAGTGAGCAGGGCACTGAAGCTTTCTTT. Translation gives CSASEQGTEAFF.